Following are 31 T cell receptor beta chains from one sample sequenced in a study of blood T cell repertoires in COVID-19. Here immunoSEQ multiplex PCR was the method, and the copy in TCRdb shows in-frame clones only, minus some. This table holds approximately 230,000 clones, about 90% found once. The sample consisted of peripheral blood. The receptor set was obtained from a young man with active or convalescent COVID-19.

V is TRBV29-1 and J is TRBJ1-2; D not resolved. The CDR3 sequence is 14 residues long. V lost 0 bases and J 1 base, leaving 9 bases between the germline ends. Per germline, CDR1 SQVTM and CDR2 ANQGSEA. CDR3 DNA: TGCAGCGTTGAAGATCCCAGTTTTAACTATGGCTACACCTTC. Residues: CSVEDPSFNYGYTF.

V is TRBV7-9 and J is TRBJ1-2, with 8 bases matching TRBD1. CDR1 SEHNR and CDR2 FQNEAQ come from the germline V gene (reference sequence). Unmatched junction bases numbered 7, after V lost 6 bases and J lost 4 bases. The CDR3 consists of 14 residues. This CDR3 is CASSSGGASYGYTF. CDR3 coding DNA: TGTGCCAGCAGTTCAGGGGGCGCTTCCTATGGCTACACCTTC.

V is TRBV24-1 and J is TRBJ2-2; 14 nucleotides match TRBD2. The ends lost 6 bases at V and 7 bases at J; junction bases unmatched: 12. CDR3 length equals 18 residues. CDR1 and CDR2 from the germline V gene are KGHDR and SFDVKD. The CDR3 is CATSYGTSGSKSDGELFF. The CDR3 DNA reads TGTGCCACCAGTTACGGGACTAGCGGGAGTAAGAGCGACGGGGAGCTGTTTTTT.

This clone has a single count. This chain connects TRBV6-5 to TRBJ1-2, with 7 positions matching TRBD1. V gave up 2 bases and J gave up 8 bases; unmatched junction bases: 2. This CDR3 has 12 residues. Germline V gene sequence: CDR1 MNHEY, CDR2 SVGAGI. The DNA of the CDR3 is TGTGCCAGCAGTTACCGACAGGGAGGCTACACCTTC. The encoded protein is CASSYRQGGYTF.

This clone was seen a few times. The rearrangement links TRBV27 to TRBJ1-1; 7 bases agree with TRBD1. Per germline, CDR1 MNHEY and CDR2 SMNVEV (reference sequence). V dropped 7 bases and J dropped 4; count of bases not matched to a gene: 15. The CDR3 spans 16 residues. CDR3 nucleotide sequence: TGTGCCAGCAACGGAAAAGGGGGCGTGGGAGCCACTGAAGCTTTCTTT. Amino acids: CASNGKGGVGATEAFF.

The J gene is TRBJ2-3, the V gene TRBV27, with TRBD2 matching 10 bases. Trimming removed 5 bases from V and 0 bases from J; junction bases left unmatched: 11. CDR3 length: 18 residues. CDR1 is MNHEY, CDR2 SMNVEV, per germline (reference sequence). CDR3 region: CASSIHPGLASSTDTQYF. The CDR3 bases are TGTGCCAGCAGTATACATCCGGGACTAGCGTCTAGCACAGATACGCAGTATTTT.

The V call is TRBV6-5, the J call TRBJ1-2, with a weak D call TRBD1 (6 bases). Trimming removed 2 bases at V and 8 bases at J, with 18 bases between. This CDR3 region has 15 residues. CDR1 and CDR2 from the germline V gene are MNHEY and SVGAGI. The CDR3 loop is CASSYEAGVVRGYTF. The CDR3 nucleotides read TGTGCCAGCAGTTACGAGGCAGGGGTGGTGCGAGGCTACACCTTC.

V gene TRBV14 combines with J gene TRBJ2-1, with 10 bases matching TRBD2. The CDR3 loop spans 16 amino acids. V shed 6 bases and J 9 bases; nucleotides not matched to a gene: 14. Germline loops: CDR1 SGHDN, CDR2 FVKESK. The CDR3: CASRETSGPSLVEQFF. DNA of the CDR3: TGTGCCAGCAGAGAGACTAGCGGGCCCAGCTTGGTTGAGCAGTTCTTC. Full variable domain (rest looked up from reference TRBV14 and TRBJ2-1): EAGVTQFPSHSVIEKGQTVTLRCDPISGHDNLYWYRRVMGKEIKFLLHFVKESKQDESGMPNNRFLAERTGGTYSTLKVQPAELEDSGVYFCASRETSGPSLVEQFFGPGTRLTVL.

The chain has TRBV27 and TRBJ1-6; D uncertain. The V and J ends lost 5 bases and 8 bases respectively, with 13 bases between them. Germline assignment: CDR1 MNHEY and CDR2 SMNVEV (reference sequence). This CDR3 contains 14 residues. CDR3 coding DNA: TGTGCCAGCAGTCCGCGGGCAGGATATTCACCCCTCCACTTT. It specifies CASSPRAGYSPLHF.

The chain couples TRBV29-1 to TRBJ2-1, with 13 positions matching TRBD2. V trimming: 0 bases; J trimming: 2 bases; junction bases outside the gene matches: 10. Germline CDR1 is SQVTM and CDR2 is ANQGSEA. This CDR3 is 19 amino acids long. The CDR3 here is CSVEDLGLAGVHPYNEQFF. As DNA, the CDR3 is TGCAGCGTTGAAGATCTAGGACTAGCGGGAGTTCATCCCTACAATGAGCAGTTCTTC.

V and J are TRBV5-1 and TRBJ2-7; TRBD1 aligns across 8 bases. CDR1 and CDR2 (germline): SGHRS, YFSETQ. Germline trimming cut 4 bases from V and 3 bases from J; bases unmatched to any gene: 6. The CDR3 has 14 amino acids. DNA of the CDR3: TGCGCCAGCAGCCCCCGGACAGGGAGCTACGAGCAGTACTTC. Amino acid sequence: CASSPRTGSYEQYF.

V gene TRBV6-6 combines with J gene TRBJ1-2; TRBD1 matches at 9 bases. Germline CDR1 reads MNHNY; CDR2 reads SVGAGI (reference sequence). The CDR3 is made up of 14 amino acids. Losses at the gene ends were 6 bases for V and 2 bases for J; bases not matched to a gene: 4. The CDR3 DNA follows: TGTGCCAGCAGACGACAGGGGGTGAACTATGGCTACACCTTC. Protein product: CASRRQGVNYGYTF.

This chain connects TRBV7-2 to TRBJ2-1; 9 bases agree with TRBD2. Germline CDR1 and CDR2: SGHTA and FQGNSA. Trimming took 1 base from V and 3 from J; bases not matched to a gene: 1. This CDR3 is 15 amino acids long. As DNA, the CDR3 is TGTGCCAGCAGCTTAGGACTAGCGGTCTACAATGAGCAGTTCTTC. Translation: CASSLGLAVYNEQFF.

This rearrangement joins TRBV5-1 to TRBJ1-2, with 8 bases identical to TRBD1. The V gene's germline CDR1 is SGHRS and CDR2 YFSETQ. The CDR3 consists of 16 residues. The ends lost 4 bases at V and 5 bases at J; junction bases unmatched: 13. The CDR3, as DNA: TGCGCCAGCAGCGCGGGCCCGGGACAGGAATTTTATGGCTACACCTTC. Protein: CASSAGPGQEFYGYTF. The full variable domain, in which reference TRBV5-1 and TRBJ1-2 provide the parts outside the CDR3, is KAGVTQTPRYLIKTRGQQVTLSCSPISGHRSVSWYQQTPGQGLQFLFEYFSETQRNKGNFPGRFSGRQFSNSRSEMNVSTLELGDSALYLCASSAGPGQEFYGYTFGSGTRLTVV.

This chain uses TRBV6-5 with TRBJ1-4, with TRBD1 matching over 10 bases. Germline V CDR1 and CDR2: MNHEY, SVGAGI. J was trimmed by 7 bases and V by 10 bases; bases with no gene match: 3. This CDR3 comprises 12 residues. The CDR3 reads CATGTGVEKLFF. The CDR3, as DNA: TGTGCCACCGGGACAGGGGTTGAAAAACTGTTTTTT.

This chain joins TRBV7-2 and TRBJ2-3; 8 bases are shared with TRBD2. CDR3 length equals 15 residues. Germline-derived CDR1 and CDR2 are SGHTA and FQGNSA. V lost 5 bases and J lost 4; bases outside the gene matches: 8. The CDR3 reads CASSPRRAGADTQYF. The CDR3 nucleotides read TGTGCCAGCAGCCCTCGGCGAGCGGGAGCAGATACGCAGTATTTT.

V is TRBV27 and J is TRBJ2-7; D possibly corresponds to TRBD2 (5 bases). V lost 5 bases and J 3 bases, leaving 20 bases between the germline ends. CDR1 and CDR2 (germline): MNHEY, SMNVEV (reference sequence). The CDR3 runs to 16 residues. CDR3 amino acids: CASSPRIRRTYYEQYF. The CDR3 DNA follows: TGTGCCAGCAGTCCCCGCATCAGGAGGACCTACTACGAGCAGTACTTC.

The V and J genes are TRBV10-1 and TRBJ1-2, with 7 bases that match TRBD1. Per germline, CDR1 WNHNN and CDR2 SYGVQD (reference sequence). The CDR3 contains 16 residues. The ends lost 7 bases at V and 2 bases at J; junction bases unmatched: 13. The CDR3 protein is CASTRIGTDPNYGYTF. As DNA, the CDR3 is TGCGCCAGCACACGAATCGGGACAGACCCCAACTATGGCTACACCTTC.

The chain combines TRBV9 with TRBJ1-2, with TRBD1 as a possible D gene (5 bases). The V and J ends lost 6 bases and 3 bases respectively, with 15 bases between them. Germline CDR1 is SGDLS and CDR2 is YYNGEE. The CDR3 covers 14 residues. The CDR3, as DNA: TGTGCCAGCAACCGCGGGACTGGTGACTATGGCTACACCTTC. Encoded protein: CASNRGTGDYGYTF.

V and J are TRBV6-5 and TRBJ2-7; 7 nucleotides agree with TRBD2. The CDR3 has 14 amino acids. V trimming: 1 base; J trimming: 1 base; junction bases outside the gene matches: 1. CDR1 and CDR2 (germline): MNHEY, SVGAGI. CDR3 in amino acids: CASSYLGLSYEQYF. The CDR3 nucleotides are TGTGCCAGCAGTTACTTGGGACTATCCTACGAGCAGTACTTC.

The CDR3 DNA sequence: TGCAGCGTTGATGCGGGAGGGCCGCTCAATGAGCAGTTCTTC. Translated, it gives CSVDAGGPLNEQFF. The chain employs TRBV29-1 and TRBJ2-1; 9 bases agree with TRBD2. Germline lookup yields CDR1 SQVTM and CDR2 ANQGSEA. This CDR3 is 14 amino acids long. V lost 3 bases and J lost 6; bases outside the gene matches: 6.

This chain links TRBV28 with TRBJ2-4, with D unclear. This CDR3 comprises 12 residues. Germline values: CDR1 MDHEN, CDR2 SYDVKM. V was cut by 8 bases and J by 14 bases, with 19 bases left in between. Here the CDR3 reads CASHGAGESEYF. The CDR3 DNA reads TGTGCCAGCCATGGTGCAGGCGAGAGTGAGTACTTC.

In its sample, this clone was seen once. The V call is TRBV11-2, the J call TRBJ2-1, with 9 bases identical to TRBD2. CDR1 SGHAT and CDR2 FQNNGV come from the germline V gene. This CDR3 region has 17 residues. V was pared by 5 bases and J by 2 bases, with 10 bases of the junction left unmatched. In nucleotides, the CDR3 is TGTGCCAGCAGCCAACGTTTGTCTAGCGGGGCCTACAATGAGCAGTTCTTC. Translating it yields CASSQRLSSGAYNEQFF.

V gene TRBV27 combines with J gene TRBJ2-7, with D perhaps TRBD1 (6 bases). In germline, CDR1 is MNHEY, CDR2 SMNVEV (reference sequence). The V end was cut by 5 bases, the J end by 3 bases, with 8 bases between. This CDR3 spans 12 amino acids. As DNA, the CDR3 is TGTGCCAGCAGTGAACAGGGCTACGAGCAGTACTTC. Residues: CASSEQGYEQYF.

The V and J genes are TRBV7-2 and TRBJ2-7, with TRBD2 as a possible D gene (5 bases). The CDR3 is 15 amino acids. Trimming took off 1 base at V and 4 bases at J, with 14 bases between the two ends. In germline, CDR1 is SGHTA, CDR2 FQGNSA. CDR3 nucleotides: TGTGCCAGCAGCTTAGGAGGTTTTTCGGGGTACGAGCAGTACTTC. Encoded protein: CASSLGGFSGYEQYF.

The CDR3 here is CASSLVREGGYTF. As DNA, the CDR3 is TGTGCCAGCAGCTTAGTCCGGGAAGGCGGCTACACCTTC. The J gene is TRBJ1-2, the V gene TRBV7-8; no firm D call. This CDR3 region has 13 residues. Germline V gene lookup returns CDR1 SGHVS and CDR2 FQNEAQ. The V and J ends lost 1 base and 8 bases respectively, with 11 bases between them.

The chain is built from TRBV27 and TRBJ2-1; TRBD1 aligns across 8 bases. CDR1 and CDR2 (germline): MNHEY, SMNVEV (reference sequence). Trimming at V came to 6 bases and at J to 2 bases, leaving 6 bases not matched to a gene. The CDR3 consists of 15 residues. CDR3 DNA sequence: TGTGCCAGCAGCCCCAGACAGGGGCCCTACAATGAGCAGTTCTTC. Its protein is CASSPRQGPYNEQFF.

In this sample, this clone turned up once. The chain links TRBV7-2 to TRBJ2-5; D possibly corresponds to TRBD2 (6 bases). CDR3 size: 15 residues. Germline CDR1 and CDR2: SGHTA and FQGNSA. Trimming pared 3 bases from V and 1 base from J, leaving 12 bases between. The CDR3 bases are TGTGCCAGCAGCTTTTGGGGAGGACCCCAAGAGACCCAGTACTTC. It translates to CASSFWGGPQETQYF. Full variable domain (outside the CDR3, taken from reference TRBV7-2 and TRBJ2-5): GAGVSQSPSNKVTEKGKDVELRCDPISGHTALYWYRQSLGQGLEFLIYFQGNSAPDKSGLPSDRFSAERTGGSVSTLTIQRTQQEDSAVYLCASSFWGGPQETQYFGPGTRLLVL.

This clone is a singleton in its sample. The CDR3 region has the DNA TGTGCCAGCAGCTTACAGGGCCAGCCCCAGCATTTT. This encodes CASSLQGQPQHF. The gene calls are TRBV7-9 and TRBJ1-5; possibly TRBD1 for D (5 bases). The V end lost 2 bases, the J end lost 7 bases, and 6 bases lay between the germline ends. Germline loops: CDR1 SEHNR, CDR2 FQNEAQ (reference sequence). The CDR3 covers 12 residues.

The count of this clone is one. At the DNA level, this CDR3 is encoded by other sequences in the same sample as well. This chain joins TRBV19 and TRBJ1-2, with unresolved D. The CDR3 is 12 residues long. Germline assignment: CDR1 LNHDA and CDR2 SQIVND (reference sequence). Trimming took 3 bases from V and 5 from J, leaving 7 bases between them. CDR3 protein: CASSISVYGYTF. CDR3 DNA: TGTGCCAGTAGTATTAGCGTATATGGCTACACCTTC.

The rearrangement joins TRBV9 to TRBJ1-6, with D uncertain. This CDR3 is 14 amino acids long. Per germline, CDR1 SGDLS and CDR2 YYNGEE. Trimming shortened V by 3 bases and J by 4 bases, and 8 bases separated the two germline ends. CDR3 nucleotide sequence: TGTGCCAGCAGCGGGGGAGTATATAATTCACCCCTCCACTTT. Its translation is CASSGGVYNSPLHF. The full variable domain, its missing parts supplied by reference TRBV9 and TRBJ1-6, is DSGVTQTPKHLITATGQRVTLRCSPRSGDLSVYWYQQSLDQGLQFLIQYYNGEERAKGNILERFSAQQFPDLHSELNLSSLELGDSALYFCASSGGVYNSPLHFGNGTRLTVT.